This TCR beta chain is drawn from a study of T cells after yellow fever vaccination. Overall study: With SMART-Seq v4 Ultra Low Input, the fractions containing low cell numbers were prepared.

This clonotype was detected ten times or more. This CDR3 contains 14 residues. In germline, CDR1 is SGHTA, CDR2 FQGNSA. Trimming took 4 bases from V and 3 from J; bases not matched to a gene: 5. TCRdb re-derived calls from the 5' RACE reads in MiXCR, one entry per CDR3 protein. The table lists 25,000 to 35,000 distinct CDR3 sequences, 4.4% of them singletons. This clonotype was sampled from a man aged 30 to 39 who received the YFV17D yellow fever vaccine. Specimen: CD8+ T cells sorted from PBMCs, collected 5 days after the yellow fever booster vaccination. The chain employs TRBV7-2 and TRBJ2-7, with 8 bases lining up with TRBD1. As DNA, the CDR3 is TGTGCCAGCAGCTCTAGGGACAGGCTCTACGAGCAGTACTTC. Translating gives CASSSRDRLYEQYF.